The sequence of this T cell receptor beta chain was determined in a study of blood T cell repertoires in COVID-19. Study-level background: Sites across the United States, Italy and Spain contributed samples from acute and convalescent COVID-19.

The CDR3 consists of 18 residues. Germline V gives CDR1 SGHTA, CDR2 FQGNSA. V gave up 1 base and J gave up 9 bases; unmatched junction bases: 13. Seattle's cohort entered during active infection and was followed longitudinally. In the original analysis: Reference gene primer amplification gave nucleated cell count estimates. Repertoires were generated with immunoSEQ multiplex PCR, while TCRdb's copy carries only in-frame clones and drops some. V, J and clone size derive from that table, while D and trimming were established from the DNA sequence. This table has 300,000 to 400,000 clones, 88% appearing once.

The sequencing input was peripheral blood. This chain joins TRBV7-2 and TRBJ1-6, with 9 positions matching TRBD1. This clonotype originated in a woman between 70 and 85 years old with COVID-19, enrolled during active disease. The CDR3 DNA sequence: TGTGCCAGCAGCTTAGAACGCCCACAGGGGGCTGGGGGTTCACCCCTCCACTTT. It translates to CASSLERPQGAGGSPLHF.